This T cell receptor (beta chain) was captured in a study of T cell repertoires in cytomegalovirus infection (dated by TCRdb to between 2019 and 2020). For the study in its entirety: The HLA type of each donor mattered for the analysis, because public TCR beta signatures pointed to carriage of CMV infection along with the matching HLA type. Broader findings and caveats from the paper: The ex vivo response was dominated by HLA-C-restricted CMV-specific TCR beta clonotypes, which also provided the single most frequent clonotype in two of eight donors. Carriers of CMV infection plus the relevant HLA type were discriminated by the cumulative frequency of public TCR beta family members in the study cohort and in an independent 352-donor cohort.

Concerning this clonotype: It has no known antigen specificity. Qualities for individual bases were not recorded, and no much larger clone is one base off.

TCRdb records Illumina HiSeq 1500 as the sequencer. TCRdb reprocessed the public reads (quality trimming at Q25 with fastp, clone calling with MiXCR) and kept in-frame beta chains. Rows merge per CDR3 protein into single entries with the most common DNA and genes. A total of 740,000 or so distinct CDR3 sequences appear in this sample, less than 40% of them only once. Of the sample, roughly 2.8% is held by the ten largest clones. The material sequenced was PBMCs. The TCR was taken from a human donor in good health (CMV status not recorded). Some clones in this sample may be carry-over from other donors' samples.

Here the CDR3 is given as CASSSPPLDYGYTF. Read as DNA, the sequence is TGTGCCAGCAGTTCCCCTCCTTTAGATTATGGCTACACCTTC. The chain is assembled from TRBV28 and TRBJ1-2, with the D gene call left open. The CDR3, from cysteine to phenylalanine, totals 14 residues. CDR3 DNA only is kept here, 42 bases in frame from base 1. CDR1 and CDR2 (MDHEN, SYDVKM) derive from the germline V gene. Between the V and J ends, shortened by 4 bases and 5 bases respectively, the junction contains 14 bases.